This TCR beta chain was retrieved from a study of blood T cell repertoires in COVID-19. The wider study: Sites across the United States, Italy and Spain contributed samples from acute and convalescent COVID-19. T cells, B-cell-depleted T cells, or PBMCs provided the cDNA or gDNA that served as material.

Using immunoSEQ multiplex PCR, the repertoire was profiled, and TCRdb retains in-frame clones only, with some absent. Altogether approximately 100,000 clones are present, around 90% being singletons, with the ten largest covering more than 4.5%. The CDR3 has 15 residues. V lost 4 bases to trimming and J lost 4 bases, with 14 bases between them. Per the germline V gene, CDR1 is SGHNT and CDR2 is YYREEE (reference sequence). This sequence originates from a man between 70 and 80 years old with acute or convalescent COVID-19. The rearrangement links TRBV5-4 to TRBJ2-2; tentative D call: TRBD1 (6 bases). Sequences were obtained from peripheral blood. The CDR3 DNA follows: TGTGCCAGCAGCCTACAGGGTGTGACCACCGGGGAGCTGTTTTTT. Translating it yields CASSLQGVTTGELFF.